One sample yielded the 32 T cell receptor beta chains listed below, sequenced in a study of STAT5B mutations in CD4+ large granular lymphocyte leukemia. The assay was immunoSEQ multiplex PCR, and TCRdb's table has in-frame clones only and misses some. Among around 47,000 clones listed, around 82% were seen once. The material sequenced was CD4+ T cells from blood buffy coats. The source is a human donor in good health.

V usage is TRBV5-1 and J usage is TRBJ2-3, with D unclear. This CDR3 spans 14 amino acids. In germline, CDR1 is SGHRS, CDR2 YFSETQ. Trimming removed 1 base at V and 2 bases at J, with 8 bases between. CDR3 coding DNA: TGCGCCAGCAGCTTGACAGACCCCACAGATACGCAGTATTTT. Amino acid sequence: CASSLTDPTDTQYF.

The CDR3 DNA sequence: TGTGCCTCCCGGGCGTCGGGGTTGGGGGAAAAACTGTTTTTT. It encodes CASRASGLGEKLFF. The chain recombines TRBV30 with TRBJ1-4, with D hard to call. In germline, CDR1 is GTSNPN, CDR2 SVGIG (reference sequence). The CDR3 is 14 amino acids. V dropped 7 bases and J dropped 8 bases, with 20 bases sitting between them.

As to this clone: A read error may produce the germline difference seen at one junction end. The same CDR3 can be traced to other DNA sequences in this sample. The genes are TRBV10-2 and TRBJ2-2; D is perhaps TRBD1 or TRBD2 (5 bases each). Germline lookup yields CDR1 WSHSY and CDR2 SAAADI. The length of the CDR3 is 14 residues. The CDR3 protein is CASRRDPATGELFF. DNA for the CDR3: TGCGCCAGCCGCCGGGACCCGGCCACCGGAGAGCTGTTTTTT.

This chain joins TRBV18 and TRBJ1-1, with D unclear. The CDR3 is made up of 14 amino acids. Germline loops: CDR1 KGHSH, CDR2 LQKENI. V lost 3 bases to trimming and J lost 2 bases, with 10 bases between them. The CDR3 spells CASSPEMLNTEAFF. CDR3 coding DNA: TGTGCCAGCTCACCGGAGATGCTTAACACTGAAGCTTTCTTT.

The CDR3 DNA reads TGTGCCAGCAGCGTAACTAGCGGGGGCCCAGGGGAGCAGTTCTTC. Translated: CASSVTSGGPGEQFF. The chain couples TRBV9 to TRBJ2-1, with TRBD2 matching 11 bases. The CDR3 consists of 15 residues. Germline CDR1 reads SGDLS; CDR2 reads YYNGEE. The trim removed 1 base at V and 10 bases at J, leaving 7 bases unmatched.

The chain carries TRBV10-3 and TRBJ2-3; 10 bases agree with TRBD2. The CDR3 sequence is 20 residues long. The germline V gene has CDR1 ENHRY and CDR2 SYGVKD. V lost 7 bases to trimming and J lost 2 bases; unmatched junction nucleotides: 21. CDR3 nucleotide sequence: TGTGCCATCATAGTCCGGTCGGGCACTAGCGGGGTTAGAGCCACAGATACGCAGTATTTT. Translated: CAIIVRSGTSGVRATDTQYF.

The CDR3 is CAWAQGSNQPQHF. CDR3 in DNA: TGTGCCTGGGCGCAGGGTAGCAATCAGCCCCAGCATTTT. J is TRBJ1-5 and V is TRBV30; D might be TRBD1 (5 bases). Germline loops: CDR1 GTSNPN, CDR2 SVGIG (reference sequence). V lost 5 bases, J lost 0 bases, and 8 bases lay in between. The CDR3 contains 13 residues.

The chain recombines TRBV2 with TRBJ2-6; D unclear. Germline CDR1 reads SNHLY; CDR2 reads FYNNEI. The CDR3 is 14 residues long. Trimming removed 3 bases from V and 4 bases from J, with 7 bases in between. CDR3 residues: CASSDAGGANVLTF. DNA for the CDR3: TGTGCCAGCAGTGATGCCGGGGGGGCCAACGTCCTGACTTTC.

The chain links TRBV7-3 to TRBJ2-1; D might be TRBD1 or TRBD2, each matching 5 bases. The CDR3 consists of 13 residues. The germline gives CDR1 SGHTA, CDR2 FQGTGA. The germline V and J ends were trimmed by 5 bases and 12 bases, with 17 bases remaining between them. The CDR3 sequence is CASSLTIRDRQFF. The DNA for the CDR3 is TGTGCCAGCAGCCTCACTATACGGGACCGGCAGTTCTTC. Supplemented by reference TRBV7-3 and TRBJ2-1, the full variable domain reads GAGVSQTPSNKVTEKGKYVELRCDPISGHTALYWYRQSLGQGPEFLIYFQGTGAADDSGLPNDRFFAVRPEGSVSTLKIQRTERGDSAVYLCASSLTIRDRQFFGPGTRLTVL.

The chain links TRBV6-1 to TRBJ2-7, with D unresolved. Between the trimmed V and J ends, which lost 6 bases and 8 bases, there was a span of 8 bases. CDR3 length equals 10 residues. Looked up from germline, CDR1 is MNHNS and CDR2 is SASEGT. In nucleotides, the CDR3 is TGTGCCAGCAGCCTTGGGAAGCAGTACTTC. Amino acids: CASSLGKQYF.

The genes are TRBV2 and TRBJ1-3; 7 nucleotides match TRBD1. The germline V gene has CDR1 SNHLY and CDR2 FYNNEI. The CDR3 extends over 15 amino acids. The J segment lost 0 bases and the V segment lost 4 bases, leaving 3 bases of the junction unmatched. The CDR3 reads CASSGGQSSGNTIYF. CDR3 bases: TGTGCCAGCAGTGGGGGACAGTCCTCTGGAAACACCATATATTTT.

V gene TRBV7-6 combines with J gene TRBJ2-1; 9 bases map to TRBD2. Trimming at V came to 5 bases and at J to 9 bases, leaving 17 bases not matched to a gene. Germline-derived CDR1 and CDR2 are SGHVS and FNYEAQ. The CDR3 covers 17 residues. CDR3 sequence reads: CASSPIRGGRAVFEQFF. The CDR3 DNA reads TGTGCCAGCAGCCCGATTCGGGGCGGGAGGGCCGTATTTGAGCAGTTCTTC.

The rearrangement uses TRBV5-1 and TRBJ2-5; possible D gene TRBD2, 6 bases. V dropped 4 bases and J dropped 4 bases, with 14 bases sitting between them. The germline V gene encodes CDR1 SGHRS and CDR2 YFSETQ. This CDR3 contains 14 residues. CDR3 residues: CASSPGRRGETQYF. CDR3 in DNA: TGCGCCAGCAGCCCGGGGAGGAGGGGAGAGACCCAGTACTTC. The entire variable domain, with the rest obtained from reference TRBV5-1 and TRBJ2-5, is as follows: KAGVTQTPRYLIKTRGQQVTLSCSPISGHRSVSWYQQTPGQGLQFLFEYFSETQRNKGNFPGRFSGRQFSNSRSEMNVSTLELGDSALYLCASSPGRRGETQYFGPGTRLLVL.

The chain links TRBV7-8 to TRBJ1-4; D gene unclear. The CDR3 consists of 14 residues. Germline V gene sequence: CDR1 SGHVS, CDR2 FQNEAQ. Trimming shortened V by 1 base and J by 5 bases, and 8 bases separated the two germline ends. The CDR3, as DNA: TGTGCCAGCAGCTTAGGGCAGATAAATGAAAAACTGTTTTTT. Translated: CASSLGQINEKLFF.

The chain employs TRBV6-5 and TRBJ1-1; 7 nucleotides match TRBD1. Germline V gives CDR1 MNHEY, CDR2 SVGAGI. With 7 bases clipped from V and 2 bases from J, the junction kept 4 bases outside the gene matches. This CDR3 region has 13 residues. The CDR3 loop is CASTQGGNTEAFF. Here the CDR3 DNA reads TGTGCCAGCACGCAGGGGGGTAACACTGAAGCTTTCTTT.

The J gene is TRBJ1-4, the V gene TRBV11-2, with a weak D call TRBD1 (6 bases). This CDR3 has 12 amino acids. Trimming took 3 bases from V and 7 from J, leaving 6 bases between them. Looked up from germline, CDR1 is SGHAT and CDR2 is FQNNGV. The CDR3 protein is CASSFRGEKLFF. CDR3 sequence (DNA): TGTGCCAGCAGCTTCAGGGGTGAAAAACTGTTTTTT.

The CDR3: CASSYLQLSNQPQHF. CDR3 coding DNA: TGTGCCAGCAGTTACTTACAGCTTAGCAATCAGCCCCAGCATTTT. The chain joins TRBV6-6 to TRBJ1-5; D is uncertain. Germline values: CDR1 MNHNY, CDR2 SVGAGI (reference sequence). There are 15 residues in the CDR3. Trimming removed 1 base at V and 0 bases at J, with 7 bases between.

CDR3 region: CASGAIYNEQFF. In DNA, the CDR3 is TGTGCCAGTGGGGCGATCTACAATGAGCAGTTCTTC. The gene calls are TRBV19 and TRBJ2-1; possibly TRBD1 for D (5 bases). The length of the CDR3 is 12 residues. The germline CDR1 and CDR2 sequences are LNHDA and SQIVND (reference sequence). Trimming stripped 8 bases from V and 3 bases from J, with 8 bases between. The complete variable domain, with remaining parts taken from reference TRBV19 and TRBJ2-1, reads DGGITQSPKYLFRKEGQNVTLSCEQNLNHDAMYWYRQDPGQGLRLIYYSQIVNDFQKGDIAEGYSVSREKKESFPLTVTSAQKNPTAFYLCASGAIYNEQFFGPGTRLTVL.

The genes are TRBV25-1 and TRBJ2-7, with a weak D call TRBD1 (5 bases). The CDR3 contains 15 residues. The germline CDR1 and CDR2 sequences are MGHDK and SYGVNS. Trimming pared 2 bases from V and 1 base from J, leaving 12 bases between. The CDR3 coding sequence is TGTGCCAGCAGTGAAAAGTCAGGGATATCCTACGAGCAGTACTTC. This gives the protein CASSEKSGISYEQYF.

This clone was seen just once. The chain recombines TRBV2 with TRBJ1-3; 8 bases line up with TRBD1. The CDR3 has 14 residues. Germline V gives CDR1 SNHLY, CDR2 FYNNEI. The V and J ends lost 4 bases and 4 bases, in that order; junction bases with no gene match: 3. The CDR3 coding sequence is TGTGCCAGCAGTGCCCGGACAGGGGGAAACACCATATATTTT. Its protein is CASSARTGGNTIYF.

The rearrangement joins TRBV18 to TRBJ1-5, with 8 bases aligning to TRBD1. The V and J ends lost 5 bases and 5 bases, in that order; junction bases with no gene match: 5. The germline gives CDR1 KGHSH, CDR2 LQKENI. CDR3 length equals 14 residues. CDR3 DNA: TGTGCCAGCTCAGTTCAGGGGGCCGATCAGCCCCAGCATTTT. Translating gives CASSVQGADQPQHF.

This chain links TRBV10-2 with TRBJ2-7; no definite D call. This CDR3 comprises 15 residues. Between the trimmed V and J ends, which lost 1 base and 2 bases, there was a span of 12 bases. The germline CDR1 and CDR2 sequences are WSHSY and SAAADI. The CDR3 protein is CASSEWGSEPYEQYF. CDR3 DNA sequence: TGCGCCAGCAGTGAGTGGGGTAGTGAACCCTACGAGCAGTACTTC.

The chain is built from TRBV28 and TRBJ2-7, with D tentatively TRBD1 (6 bases). CDR3 length equals 15 residues. V was pared by 2 bases and J by 0 bases, with 11 bases between. CDR1 and CDR2 from the germline V gene are MDHEN and SYDVKM. The CDR3 DNA is TGTGCCAGCAGTTTACCGAGGACAGCCTCCTACGAGCAGTACTTC. It translates to CASSLPRTASYEQYF.

The V gene is TRBV11-2, the J gene TRBJ2-1; D is unclear. Trimming took off 4 bases at V and 4 bases at J, with 11 bases between the two ends. The germline gives CDR1 SGHAT, CDR2 FQNNGV. CDR3 length: 14 amino acids. The CDR3 spells CASSSATGYNEQFF. CDR3 bases: TGTGCCAGCAGCTCGGCCACGGGTTACAATGAGCAGTTCTTC.

This clone was observed a few times. The J gene is TRBJ1-2, the V gene TRBV6-1; D not resolved. Germline-derived CDR1 and CDR2 are MNHNS and SASEGT. The CDR3 is made up of 16 amino acids. V was shortened by 3 bases and J by 0 bases, with 14 bases between the two germline ends. This CDR3 is CASSEQAASPNYGYTF. The CDR3 DNA follows: TGTGCCAGCAGTGAGCAGGCCGCGTCCCCTAACTATGGCTACACCTTC.

CDR3 sequence reads: CASSSGQASPLHF. In DNA form, the CDR3 reads TGCGCCAGCAGTAGCGGACAGGCATCACCCCTCCACTTT. The rearrangement links TRBV10-2 to TRBJ1-6; TRBD1 agrees at 7 bases. Trimming cost V 5 bases and J 10 bases; bases outside gene matches: 5. From germline, CDR1 is WSHSY and CDR2 SAAADI. The CDR3 is 13 amino acids.

V usage is TRBV5-1 and J usage is TRBJ2-7, with 7 bases matching TRBD1. The J segment lost 7 bases and the V segment lost 4 bases, leaving 2 bases of the junction unmatched. Germline V gives CDR1 SGHRS, CDR2 YFSETQ. The CDR3 extends over 11 amino acids. CDR3 residues: CASSLDREQYF. CDR3 bases: TGCGCCAGCAGCCTGGACAGGGAGCAGTACTTC.

This chain links TRBV5-1 with TRBJ1-1, with a possible D match to TRBD1 (6 bases). This CDR3 has 14 amino acids. Germline CDR1 reads SGHRS; CDR2 reads YFSETQ. V lost 0 bases and J lost 7, with 13 bases in between. The CDR3 nucleotides read TGCGCCAGCAGCTTGGACAGGGTATGGAATGAAGCTTTCTTT. Translated: CASSLDRVWNEAFF.

The gene calls are TRBV7-6 and TRBJ2-3; 8 nucleotides agree with TRBD1. Germline-derived CDR1 and CDR2 are SGHVS and FNYEAQ. After removal of 6 bases from V and 2 bases from J, the junction contained 13 bases not matched to a gene. This CDR3 is 17 amino acids long. CDR3 residues: CASSPQYGTGVTDTQYF. The CDR3 region has the DNA TGTGCCAGCAGTCCTCAGTACGGGACAGGAGTCACAGATACGCAGTATTTT.

The rearrangement links TRBV7-3 to TRBJ2-5, with TRBD2 identical over 8 bases. The germline gives CDR1 SGHTA, CDR2 FQGTGA. CDR3 length: 15 amino acids. The V gene end was trimmed by 5 bases and the J gene end by 3 bases; junction bases not matched to a gene: 8. The CDR3 protein is CASSRTGTREETQYF. CDR3 sequence (DNA): TGTGCCAGCAGCCGGACCGGGACTAGAGAAGAGACCCAGTACTTC. Filled out from reference TRBV7-3 and TRBJ2-5, the complete variable domain reads GAGVSQTPSNKVTEKGKYVELRCDPISGHTALYWYRQSLGQGPEFLIYFQGTGAADDSGLPNDRFFAVRPEGSVSTLKIQRTERGDSAVYLCASSRTGTREETQYFGPGTRLLVL.

The chain joins TRBV27 to TRBJ1-1, with D maybe TRBD1 (6 bases). The CDR3 is 13 amino acids. CDR1 and CDR2 (germline): MNHEY, SMNVEV (reference sequence). Deletions cut 11 bases from V and 4 bases from J, with 17 bases between. Here the CDR3 DNA reads TGTGCCCACGTCCGGGGGCTCGGCACTGAAGCTTTCTTT. Translated, it gives CAHVRGLGTEAFF.

The J gene is TRBJ1-4, the V gene TRBV28, with 10 bases matching TRBD1. V was clipped by 6 bases and J by 7 bases; unmatched bases: 5. Germline V gene sequence: CDR1 MDHEN, CDR2 SYDVKM. CDR3 length: 14 residues. The DNA for the CDR3 is TGTGCCAGCAGATCCGGGACAGGGGTTGAAAAACTGTTTTTT. Its protein product is CASRSGTGVEKLFF.